These 32 T cell receptor beta chains came from one sample sequenced in a study of technical replicates of blood from a few donors. The data were produced by immunoSEQ multiplex PCR, yet TCRdb's version contains in-frame clones alone and is incomplete. The table shows 70,000 to 85,000 clones, with approximately 92% occurring only once. Specimen: T cells isolated from PBMCs. The receptors were sampled from a human donor in good health.

The V call is TRBV4-3, the J call TRBJ1-4; 7 positions match TRBD1. V was pared by 3 bases and J by 8 bases, with 6 bases of the junction left unmatched. Germline values: CDR1 LGHNA, CDR2 YSLEER. This CDR3 region has 14 residues. The CDR3 sequence: CASSQDRINEKLFF. CDR3 in DNA: TGCGCCAGCAGCCAGGACAGGATTAACGAAAAACTGTTTTTT.

The rearrangement joins TRBV2 to TRBJ2-7, with TRBD1 matching 11 bases. Germline assignment: CDR1 SNHLY and CDR2 FYNNEI. This CDR3 has 13 residues. V was clipped by 6 bases and J by 6 bases; unmatched bases: 4. This chain's CDR3 is CASSRDRGSEQYF. The DNA for the CDR3 is TGTGCCAGCAGCCGGGACAGGGGGTCCGAGCAGTACTTC.

Here the CDR3 DNA reads TGTGCCAGCAGTGACTCGAACTGGGAAAAACTGTTTTTT. Translated, it gives CASSDSNWEKLFF. V is TRBV6-4 and J is TRBJ1-4, with unresolved D. The CDR3 contains 13 residues. The germline CDR1 and CDR2 sequences are MRHNA and SNTAGT. Between the trimmed V and J ends, which lost 0 bases and 8 bases, there was a span of 7 bases.

This clone was observed a few times. The V and J genes are TRBV2 and TRBJ1-1; possible D gene TRBD1, 5 bases. CDR1 is SNHLY and CDR2 is FYNNEI in the germline V gene. The V end was cut by 3 bases, the J end by 2 bases, with 10 bases between. The CDR3 runs 14 residues. The CDR3 is CASSEWGYNTEAFF. For the CDR3, the DNA is TGTGCCAGCAGTGAGTGGGGCTATAACACTGAAGCTTTCTTT.

The chain links TRBV7-3 to TRBJ2-2; maybe TRBD2 (5 bases). Trimming removed 8 bases at V and 6 bases at J, with 7 bases between. Per the germline V gene, CDR1 is SGHTA and CDR2 is FQGTGA. The CDR3 consists of 11 residues. Here the CDR3 DNA reads TGTGCCAGCCACGGGGCCGGGGAGCTGTTTTTT. Translation gives CASHGAGELFF.

As to this clone: The sample carries other DNA sequences with the same CDR3. The CDR3 coding sequence is TGCAGCGTTGAGCGGGGCCTGAACACTGAAGCTTTCTTT. This sequence encodes CSVERGLNTEAFF. The rearrangement links TRBV29-1 to TRBJ1-1, with D tentatively TRBD1 (5 bases). CDR3 size: 13 residues. V dropped 3 bases and J dropped 0 bases, with 8 bases sitting between them. In germline, CDR1 is SQVTM, CDR2 ANQGSEA.

The sample holds one count of this clone. This sequence joins TRBV19 and TRBJ2-7, with 9 bases matching TRBD1. This CDR3 contains 15 residues. Germline values: CDR1 LNHDA, CDR2 SQIVND (reference sequence). J was trimmed by 0 bases and V by 5 bases; bases with no gene match: 5. CDR3 region: CASSPGTGYSYEQYF. The CDR3 bases are TGTGCCAGTAGTCCCGGGACAGGGTACTCCTACGAGCAGTACTTC.

The chain employs TRBV6-1 and TRBJ2-2, with 12 nucleotides matching TRBD2. Losses at the gene ends were 0 bases for V and 7 bases for J; bases not matched to a gene: 12. The CDR3 totals 19 residues. Germline V gene data show CDR1 as MNHNS and CDR2 as SASEGT. The CDR3 loop is CASSEAFRRLAGDYGELFF. CDR3 bases: TGTGCCAGCAGTGAAGCGTTTAGGAGACTAGCGGGAGACTACGGGGAGCTGTTTTTT.

The J gene is TRBJ2-7, the V gene TRBV27; the match to TRBD1 covers 7 bases. Trimming removed 5 bases from V and 7 bases from J; junction bases left unmatched: 17. The CDR3 runs to 16 residues. CDR1 is MNHEY and CDR2 is SMNVEV in the germline V gene (reference sequence). CDR3 residues: CASSPTPGQTHQEQYF. The CDR3 nucleotides are TGTGCCAGCAGTCCTACACCGGGACAGACCCATCAGGAGCAGTACTTC.

The chain employs TRBV6-1 and TRBJ2-7, with D possibly being TRBD2 (5 bases). Germline CDR1 is MNHNS and CDR2 is SASEGT. V shed 2 bases and J shed 7 bases, with 15 bases lying between them. This CDR3 is 14 amino acids long. CDR3 sequence reads: CASSESGLGLEQYF. DNA for the CDR3: TGTGCCAGCAGTGAAAGCGGTTTGGGGTTAGAGCAGTACTTC.

The genes are TRBV7-9 and TRBJ2-1; TRBD2 agrees at 10 bases. The CDR3 has 15 amino acids. Germline V CDR1 and CDR2: SEHNR, FQNEAQ (reference sequence). V lost 4 bases to trimming and J lost 7 bases; unmatched junction nucleotides: 7. The CDR3 coding sequence is TGTGCCAGCAGCTCGAGACTAGCGGGCCAGAATGAGCAGTTCTTC. It translates to CASSSRLAGQNEQFF.

This chain connects TRBV9 to TRBJ2-1; D not resolved. The CDR3 is made up of 16 amino acids. Deletions cut 0 bases from V and 2 bases from J, with 12 bases between. Germline CDR1 and CDR2: SGDLS and YYNGEE. CDR3 region: CASSVGGSRTYNEQFF. CDR3 DNA: TGTGCCAGCAGCGTAGGAGGAAGTAGAACCTACAATGAGCAGTTCTTC.

The chain links TRBV30 to TRBJ1-2; D remains unclear. V shed 4 bases and J shed 7 bases, with 13 bases lying between them. The CDR3 covers 12 residues. Germline values: CDR1 GTSNPN, CDR2 SVGIG (reference sequence). The CDR3 sequence is CAWTRTAGGYTF. The CDR3, as DNA: TGTGCCTGGACCCGGACGGCGGGTGGCTACACCTTC.

This clone was detected only once. The chain couples TRBV6-1 to TRBJ2-5, with 8 bases fitting TRBD1. The CDR3 runs 15 residues. The V and J ends lost 8 bases and 2 bases, in that order; junction bases with no gene match: 10. CDR1 is MNHNS and CDR2 is SASEGT in the germline V gene. In DNA form, the CDR3 reads TGTGCCAGCTCTTTCCAGGACAGGGAACAAGAGACCCAGTACTTC. Its translation: CASSFQDREQETQYF.

The CDR3 region is CASSRGQQETQYF. The CDR3, as DNA: TGTGCCAGCAGTAGGGGACAGCAAGAGACCCAGTACTTC. V and J are TRBV28 and TRBJ2-5; 7 bases align to TRBD1. CDR1 and CDR2 (germline): MDHEN, SYDVKM. V shed 5 bases and J 2 bases; nucleotides not matched to a gene: 2. The CDR3 totals 13 residues.

V gene TRBV28 combines with J gene TRBJ1-1; D uncertain. Germline CDR1 and CDR2: MDHEN and SYDVKM. The CDR3 consists of 11 residues. V dropped 7 bases and J dropped 3 bases, with 6 bases sitting between them. The CDR3, as DNA: TGTGCCAGCATCCTCCACACTGAAGCTTTCTTT. Residues: CASILHTEAFF.

V and J are TRBV7-3 and TRBJ2-5; 12 bases match TRBD2. V dropped 5 bases and J dropped 4; count of bases not matched to a gene: 8. The CDR3 sequence is 16 residues long. CDR1 SGHTA and CDR2 FQGTGA come from the germline V gene. The CDR3 DNA sequence: TGTGCCAGCAGCACTGCGACTAGCGGGAGTCGAGAGACCCAGTACTTC. Its translation: CASSTATSGSRETQYF.

The chain recombines TRBV4-3 with TRBJ2-1; possibly TRBD2 for D (5 bases). CDR1 is LGHNA and CDR2 is YSLEER in the germline V gene. Trimming stripped 0 bases from V and 5 bases from J, with 14 bases between. This CDR3 has 16 amino acids. Written as DNA, the CDR3 is TGCGCCAGCAGCCAAGATGAAAACGGGATTCACAATGAGCAGTTCTTC. The encoded protein is CASSQDENGIHNEQFF.

J is TRBJ2-1 and V is TRBV4-2; D perhaps matches TRBD2 (6 bases). The CDR3 sequence is 19 residues long. Between the trimmed V and J ends, which lost 0 bases and 0 bases, there was a span of 18 bases. Germline lookup yields CDR1 LGHNA and CDR2 YNFKEQ. The DNA of the CDR3 is TGTGCCAGCAGCCAAGATCCTTCGGCTAGCGTAAGCTCCTACAATGAGCAGTTCTTC. The encoded protein is CASSQDPSASVSSYNEQFF.

This clone came up once. This chain connects TRBV7-9 to TRBJ2-7; a possible D gene is TRBD1 (7 bases). CDR3 length: 14 amino acids. Trimming pared 4 bases from V and 3 bases from J, leaving 13 bases between. Germline V gene data show CDR1 as SEHNR and CDR2 as FQNEAQ (reference sequence). The CDR3 DNA is TGTGCCAGCAGCTCATCAGGGGGGCTCTACGAGCAGTACTTC. Translation gives CASSSSGGLYEQYF.

The chain carries TRBV25-1 and TRBJ2-1, with TRBD2 as a possible D gene (5 bases). The CDR3 is 15 residues long. The germline V gene has CDR1 MGHDK and CDR2 SYGVNS. With 1 base removed from V and 5 bases from J, the gap between germline ends came to 12 bases. This CDR3 reads CASSEFRGFDNEQFF. The CDR3 nucleotides read TGTGCCAGCAGTGAATTTCGAGGGTTCGACAATGAGCAGTTCTTC.

The rearrangement uses TRBV30 and TRBJ1-2, with D unclear. The germline gives CDR1 GTSNPN, CDR2 SVGIG (reference sequence). The CDR3 spans 12 residues. Between the trimmed V and J ends, which lost 5 bases and 4 bases, there was a span of 11 bases. The CDR3 sequence is CAWEAPTYGYTF. Here the CDR3 DNA reads TGTGCCTGGGAGGCCCCAACCTATGGCTACACCTTC.

V is TRBV5-4 and J is TRBJ2-5; 14 bases are a match to TRBD2. J gave up 4 bases and V 4 bases, and 3 bases lay outside the gene matches. This CDR3 region has 15 residues. Germline values: CDR1 SGHNT, CDR2 YYREEE (reference sequence). The CDR3 protein is CASSLGLAGVETQYF. The CDR3 region has the DNA TGTGCCAGCAGCCTGGGACTAGCGGGAGTAGAGACCCAGTACTTC.

The chain employs TRBV18 and TRBJ1-3; TRBD1 might be the D (5 bases). Trimming removed 2 bases from V and 0 bases from J, with 5 bases in between. CDR1 is KGHSH and CDR2 is LQKENI in the germline V gene. This CDR3 is 14 amino acids long. The CDR3 loop is CASSPDSSGNTIYF. The DNA for the CDR3 is TGTGCCAGCTCACCAGACAGCTCTGGAAACACCATATATTTT.

The chain joins TRBV7-9 to TRBJ2-2, with D possibly being TRBD1 (6 bases). This CDR3 contains 13 residues. V dropped 6 bases and J dropped 7 bases, with 12 bases sitting between them. The germline V gene has CDR1 SEHNR and CDR2 FQNEAQ (reference sequence). As DNA, the CDR3 is TGTGCCAGCAGTTACAGGGTAGACGGGGAGCTGTTTTTT. As protein: CASSYRVDGELFF.

J is TRBJ1-1 and V is TRBV5-6; D not certain. Germline V gene lookup returns CDR1 SGHDT and CDR2 YYEEEE. V lost 2 bases and J 1 base, leaving 12 bases between the germline ends. There are 15 residues in the CDR3. CDR3 sequence (DNA): TGTGCCAGCAGCTTTATAGACACTCCGAACACTGAAGCTTTCTTT. Translated: CASSFIDTPNTEAFF.

The chain couples TRBV11-1 to TRBJ2-7, with D possibly matching TRBD2 (7 bases). V gave up 5 bases and J gave up 3 bases, with 23 bases separating them. CDR1 is SGHAT, CDR2 FQDESV, per germline (reference sequence). This CDR3 has 17 amino acids. CDR3 DNA sequence: TGTGCCAGCAGCCCGAGCCCAGGGGAGGGAACTAACTACGAGCAGTACTTC. Protein product: CASSPSPGEGTNYEQYF.

The chain couples TRBV10-3 to TRBJ2-7, with TRBD2 matching 13 bases. Germline V gives CDR1 ENHRY, CDR2 SYGVKD. Losses at the gene ends were 7 bases for V and 2 bases for J; bases not matched to a gene: 2. This CDR3 is 14 amino acids long. The CDR3 DNA is TGTGCCATCACTGGACTAGCGGGGGCCTACGAGCAGTACTTC. This codes for CAITGLAGAYEQYF.

The chain couples TRBV27 to TRBJ1-1, with D perhaps TRBD1 (5 bases). Trimming took 2 bases from V and 0 from J, leaving 13 bases between them. Per germline, CDR1 MNHEY and CDR2 SMNVEV (reference sequence). There are 16 residues in the CDR3. CDR3 loop: CASSLGTLRLNTEAFF. DNA of the CDR3: TGTGCCAGCAGTTTAGGGACTTTAAGACTGAACACTGAAGCTTTCTTT.

The V call is TRBV5-6, the J call TRBJ1-1; 7 nucleotides match TRBD1. This CDR3 comprises 14 residues. Germline V gene sequence: CDR1 SGHDT, CDR2 YYEEEE. V lost 5 bases and J lost 1; bases outside the gene matches: 5. DNA of the CDR3: TGTGCCAGCAGTATAGGGGGCTGGAACACTGAAGCTTTCTTT. As protein: CASSIGGWNTEAFF.

The chain is built from TRBV27 and TRBJ2-3; the D gene is possibly TRBD2 (6 bases). The V gene's germline CDR1 is MNHEY and CDR2 SMNVEV (reference sequence). The CDR3 runs 16 residues. The V gene lost 1 base and the J gene lost 0 bases, with 11 bases spanning the gap. CDR3 DNA: TGTGCCAGCAGTTTATGGGCGGGGTCTAGCACAGATACGCAGTATTTT. As protein: CASSLWAGSSTDTQYF.

The rearrangement links TRBV9 to TRBJ2-2, with TRBD1 as a possible D gene (6 bases). The V and J ends lost 6 bases and 4 bases respectively, with 10 bases between them. This CDR3 has 13 residues. Germline values: CDR1 SGDLS, CDR2 YYNGEE. In DNA form, the CDR3 reads TGTGCCAGCACGGACAGAGGCACCGGGGAGCTGTTTTTT. It is translated as CASTDRGTGELFF. Full variable domain (remainder filled in from reference TRBV9 and TRBJ2-2): DSGVTQTPKHLITATGQRVTLRCSPRSGDLSVYWYQQSLDQGLQFLIQYYNGEERAKGNILERFSAQQFPDLHSELNLSSLELGDSALYFCASTDRGTGELFFGEGSRLTVL.